This T cell receptor beta chain was sequenced in a study of T cell responses to AZD1222 COVID-19 vaccine. Overall study results and limits: Females outnumbered males among donors, who were mostly white British; clonal diversity was possibly underestimated.

There are 14 residues in the CDR3. Per germline, CDR1 SGHDT and CDR2 YYEEEE. Losses at the gene ends were 6 bases for V and 5 bases for J; bases not matched to a gene: 11. As for this clone: Its cognate antigen is unknown.

Sequencing was performed with immunoSEQ multiplex PCR; in TCRdb, only in-frame clones are kept and a portion is missing. The repertoire holds fewer than 85,000 clones, with 92% as singletons. Here the sequenced sample was peripheral blood, taken on day 0 of MenACWY control vaccination. The J gene is TRBJ2-7, the V gene TRBV5-6; 7 bases match TRBD1. The sequence came from an adult in good health. Here the CDR3 reads CASNPTGRLNEQYF. The CDR3 DNA follows: TGTGCCAGCAACCCGACAGGGCGGTTGAACGAGCAGTACTTC. The full variable domain, rest sourced from reference TRBV5-6 and TRBJ2-7, is DAGVTQSPTHLIKTRGQQVTLRCSPKSGHDTVSWYQQALGQGPQFIFQYYEEEERQRGNFPDRFSGHQFPNYSSELNVNALLLGDSALYLCASNPTGRLNEQYFGPGTRLTVT.